This T cell receptor (beta chain) derives from a study of blood T cells in healthy people across ages. The CDR3 extends over 16 amino acids. Germline V gene lookup returns CDR1 MNHEY and CDR2 SVGAGI. V shed 6 bases and J 5 bases; nucleotides not matched to a gene: 11. PCR was performed a second time for about 6 to 12 cycles using a sample-barcoded 5' primer and a J-beta primer mix. TCRdb re-analysed the 5' RACE reads in MiXCR, keeping a single row per CDR3 protein. The sample yields approximately 940,000 distinct CDR3 sequences, around 49% seen once. Source material: blood. This TCR derives from a man aged 30-40 years in good health. The chain is built from TRBV6-5 and TRBJ2-5, with 11 bases fitting TRBD2. The CDR3 here is CASSSSGGPLGETQYF. The CDR3 region has the DNA TGTGCCAGCAGCTCTAGCGGGGGGCCCCTGGGGGAGACCCAGTACTTC.